Reported below is one T cell receptor beta chain. Its antigen is still unknown. V trimming: 1 base; J trimming: 5 bases; junction bases outside the gene matches: 11. The CDR3 contains 18 residues. Germline CDR1 MGHRA, CDR2 YSYEKL. Autoimmune disease history or systemic immunosuppression disqualified patients. Clones were read by immunoSEQ multiplex PCR, and TCRdb kept only the in-frame ones, dropping some. Among approximately 90,000 clones listed, roughly nine tenths were seen once. This record belongs to a study of OX40 agonist ivuxolimab in advanced cancers. Findings and limits, study-wide: More expanded clones were seen, on average, in CD8+ T cells than in CD4+.

The source of this sequence is an adult with an advanced solid tumor such as melanoma, head and neck, liver or kidney cancer. This chain links TRBV4-1 with TRBJ2-5; 12 bases are shared with TRBD2. The input for sequencing was CD4+ or CD8+ T cells sorted from blood, taken in a trial of the OX40 agonist ivuxolimab. The CDR3 here is CASSQGLAGDSGWETQYF. For the CDR3, the DNA is TGCGCCAGCAGCCAAGGACTAGCGGGAGACTCGGGGTGGGAGACCCAGTACTTC.